This T cell receptor beta chain derives from a study of control samples from healthy donors and cancer patients. The method was immunoSEQ multiplex PCR; TCRdb's version includes in-frame clones alone and lacks a portion of them. The sample gives 75,000 or so clones, 89% of which show up once; 5% to 7% is in the top ten. Germline CDR1 is MNHEY and CDR2 is SVGAGI. The CDR3 contains 15 residues. V lost 2 bases, J lost 5 bases, and 14 bases lay in between. The source is a man between 60 and 75 years old with colorectal cancer. The chain combines TRBV6-5 with TRBJ2-3; no firm D call. The sample consisted of PBMCs. DNA of the CDR3: TGTGCCAGCAGTTACGGAGTACCCGCGAGAGATACGCAGTATTTT. This translates into CASSYGVPARDTQYF.